This record looks at one T cell receptor beta chain sequence and its context. The antigen is unknown. The sample is drawn from a study of T-cell memory formation after mild COVID-19. In the study overall: TCR clusters were mostly confined to one donor each. Broader study findings: Still unconfirmed is whether the second-wave clones peaking on day 37 recognized SARS-CoV-2.

The V segment lost 9 bases and the J segment 2 bases; nucleotides outside the gene matches: 5. Germline-derived CDR1 and CDR2 are SGHTA and FQGTGA. This CDR3 spans 13 amino acids. Employing constant-segment primers, 5'RACE generated TCR alpha and TCR beta cDNA libraries bearing sample barcodes and UMIs. MiXCR, run by TCRdb on the 5' RACE reads, gives a single entry per CDR3 protein. The sample carries around 150,000 distinct CDR3 sequences, about 14% recorded once. This TCR was sampled from an adult woman who had mild COVID-19 (a few samples of this study predate the infection). Cell type and time point are not known. Specimen: PBMCs or a T cell subset sorted from them (not recorded which). This rearrangement joins TRBV7-3 to TRBJ2-5; 8 bases align to TRBD2. The CDR3 coding sequence is TGTGCCAGTTCGGGGGGGTTTCAAGAGACCCAGTACTTC. This codes for CASSGGFQETQYF.